A single sample gave rise to the 4 T cell receptor beta chains below, sequenced in a study of blood T cell repertoires in COVID-19. Assay: immunoSEQ multiplex PCR; the TCRdb copy retains only in-frame clones and omits some. The data contain roughly 380,000 clones, roughly 86% of them singletons. Sequencing used PBMCs or T cells enriched from blood (not recorded which). These TCRs come from a woman aged 25 to 39 who had been exposed to COVID-19.

The chain links TRBV5-6 to TRBJ2-2; TRBD2 matches 8 bases. Germline lookup yields CDR1 SGHDT and CDR2 YYEEEE. This CDR3 has 17 amino acids. Trimming took 0 bases from V and 6 from J; bases not matched to a gene: 10. CDR3 region: CASSLAGLEIISGELFF. CDR3 sequence (DNA): TGTGCCAGCAGCTTGGCGGGACTAGAGATAATATCCGGGGAGCTGTTTTTT.

This clone occurred a few times. The chain couples TRBV7-2 to TRBJ2-3, with D uncertain. CDR1 and CDR2 (germline): SGHTA, FQGNSA. The CDR3 has 16 residues. Trimming took off 5 bases at V and 2 bases at J, with 17 bases between the two ends. For the CDR3, the DNA is TGTGCCAGCAGCACCTTAAGCGCGGCCGTCACAGATACGCAGTATTTT. Its protein is CASSTLSAAVTDTQYF.

The CDR3 coding sequence is TGTGCCAGCAGTTACTCGGCAGGGATACAGCCCCAGCATTTT. It translates to CASSYSAGIQPQHF. V usage is TRBV6-6 and J usage is TRBJ1-5, with a tentative D call TRBD1 (5 bases). This CDR3 has 14 residues. Germline lookup yields CDR1 MNHNY and CDR2 SVGAGI (reference sequence). Trimming removed 0 bases at V and 7 bases at J, with 10 bases between.

This clone was seen only a few times. The V gene is TRBV4-2, the J gene TRBJ2-3; D is perhaps TRBD2 (6 bases). Trimming pared 0 bases from V and 2 bases from J, leaving 9 bases between. Germline CDR1 LGHNA, CDR2 YNFKEQ. CDR3 length: 15 residues. The CDR3 reads CASSQEVAVTDTQYF. In nucleotides, the CDR3 is TGTGCCAGCAGCCAAGAAGTAGCGGTCACAGATACGCAGTATTTT.